A selection of T cell receptor beta chains follows, all from one sample in a study of blood T cell repertoires in COVID-19. The data were produced by immunoSEQ multiplex PCR, yet TCRdb's version contains in-frame clones alone and is incomplete. The sample carries tens of thousands of clones, about four fifths recorded once. Sequenced input: peripheral blood. The receptors were sampled from a man aged 50-59 years with active or convalescent COVID-19. Both conserved end residues are part of each CDR3. A D gene is named only where the DNA matches it firmly. Clone size is not always given. Where it is, it says once, few, many or a class for expanded clones.

CDR3 DNA,CDR3 protein,V gene,clone size,D gene,J gene
TGTGCCAGCAGCCCCGACGGGGGGATCACAGATACGCAGTATTTT,CASSPDGGITDTQYF,TRBV11-2,NA,TRBD2,TRBJ2-3
TGCGCCAGCAGCTCTAGGACAGCTTATGAAAAACTGTTTTTT,CASSSRTAYEKLFF,TRBV4-1,NA,NA,TRBJ1-4
TGCAGCGTAGCCTCCGGGACAGCGTACGAGCAGTACTTC,CSVASGTAYEQYF,TRBV29-1,NA,TRBD1,TRBJ2-7
TGTGCCAGTAGGGGGGACAGGGACGGGCTAGCCAAAAACATTCAGTACTTC,CASRGDRDGLAKNIQYF,TRBV19,NA,TRBD1,TRBJ2-4
TGCGCCAGCAGCCAAGTCGGCCGCAAAGGGGACACTGAAGCTTTCTTT,CASSQVGRKGDTEAFF,TRBV4-1,NA,NA,TRBJ1-1
TGTGCCAGCAGCTTTCTGGAGGTCTCTGGAAACACCATATATTTT,CASSFLEVSGNTIYF,TRBV5-6,NA,NA,TRBJ1-3
TGTGCCACCCAGGGACAGTATGGCTACACCTTC,CATQGQYGYTF,TRBV9,NA,TRBD1,TRBJ1-2
TGTGCCAGCAGCCAAGATTTCAGGGAAAACACCGGGGAGCTGTTTTTT,CASSQDFRENTGELFF,TRBV3-1/TRBV3-2,NA,NA,TRBJ2-2
TGCAGTGCTAGTGCGCTAGCGTTTAGCACAGATACGCAGTATTTT,CSASALAFSTDTQYF,TRBV20-1,NA,NA,TRBJ2-3
TGTGCCAGCAGTTTGGGGGCAGAAAAACTGTTTTTT,CASSLGAEKLFF,TRBV12-3/TRBV12-4,NA,NA,TRBJ1-4
TGTGCCAGCAGCCCTACTTCCAGGGGCTATGGCTACACCTTC,CASSPTSRGYGYTF,TRBV7-8,once,NA,TRBJ1-2
TGTGCCAGCAGCCGAACTGGACAGGCAGGGGGCTACACCTTC,CASSRTGQAGGYTF,TRBV27,NA,TRBD1,TRBJ1-2
TGCGCCAGCAGCGCTAGACTAGCGGGGGGTTACAATGAGCAGTTCTTC,CASSARLAGGYNEQFF,TRBV5-1,NA,TRBD2,TRBJ2-1
TGCGCCAGCAGCTTGGGGGCAGGCGGCAATCAGCCCCAGCATTTT,CASSLGAGGNQPQHF,TRBV5-1,once,NA,TRBJ1-5
TGTGCCAGCAGCTTGGGACAGGTTTCTTCACCCCTCCACTTT,CASSLGQVSSPLHF,TRBV5-5,NA,NA,TRBJ1-6
TGCGCCAGCAGCCAAGACTCACCTGTAGCGGGCGGTGAGCAGTTCTTC,CASSQDSPVAGGEQFF,TRBV4-1,NA,TRBD2,TRBJ2-1
TGTGCCACCAGTGATAGGGACAGCTATCAGCCCCAGCATTTT,CATSDRDSYQPQHF,TRBV24-1,NA,TRBD1,TRBJ1-5
TGTGCCAGCAGCCGGTCGGGTGTGTTTACTGATGGCTACACCTTC,CASSRSGVFTDGYTF,TRBV5-4,NA,NA,TRBJ1-2
TGTGCCAGCAGCTTACAGGGTACGGCCTACGAGCAGTACTTC,CASSLQGTAYEQYF,TRBV11-2,NA,NA,TRBJ2-7
TGTGCCAGCAGTTACTCGGGCAGGGGGCCGGGTGAAAAACTGTTTTTT,CASSYSGRGPGEKLFF,TRBV6-5,once,TRBD1,TRBJ1-4
TGCGCCAGCAGCCCTATAGCGGGGAAGCAAGAGACCCAGTACTTC,CASSPIAGKQETQYF,TRBV4-1,once,TRBD2,TRBJ2-5
TGTGCCATCAGCACAGGGGTCGGGGAGACCCAGTACTTC,CAISTGVGETQYF,TRBV10-3,NA,TRBD1,TRBJ2-5
TGTGCCAGTACCTCCGGGACAGGGGGAAAGTATGGCTACACCTTC,CASTSGTGGKYGYTF,TRBV19,NA,TRBD1,TRBJ1-2
TGTGCCAGCAGCTTAGTTGGTACAGCCCGGGGGACTGAAGCTTTCTTT,CASSLVGTARGTEAFF,TRBV11-2,NA,NA,TRBJ1-1
TGTGCCAGCAGCCCTTCCCCGAACACTGAAGCTTTCTTT,CASSPSPNTEAFF,TRBV3-1/TRBV3-2,NA,NA,TRBJ1-1
TGTGCCAGCAGCACAGGGGGTCAGGTTGGCTACACCTTC,CASSTGGQVGYTF,TRBV7-9,NA,TRBD1,TRBJ1-2
TGTGCCAGCAGCCAAGATAAGACCGGGGATAGCAATCAGCCCCAGCATTTT,CASSQDKTGDSNQPQHF,TRBV3-1/TRBV3-2,once,NA,TRBJ1-5
TGTGCCAGCAGTGAAGCGCCTACAGGTCCTAACTATGGCTACACCTTC,CASSEAPTGPNYGYTF,TRBV6-1,NA,NA,TRBJ1-2
TGTGCCAGCAGTTACAACAGGGCCCCATACGAGCAGTACTTC,CASSYNRAPYEQYF,TRBV6-5,once,NA,TRBJ2-7
TGTGCCAGCAGTGAAATGACGAGCGGCTCTAGCACAGATACGCAGTATTTT,CASSEMTSGSSTDTQYF,TRBV2,NA,NA,TRBJ2-3
TGCGCCAGCAGCCTAGACAGGAAGAATTCACCCCTCCACTTT,CASSLDRKNSPLHF,TRBV5-1,NA,NA,TRBJ1-6
TGTGCCAGCAGGCGGGGGCAGGGTGAAGCTTTCTTT,CASRRGQGEAFF,TRBV2,NA,NA,TRBJ1-1
TGTGCCAGCAGCCAACCCACCTTAGCGGGGGGGTCGACAGATACGCAGTATTTT,CASSQPTLAGGSTDTQYF,TRBV3-1/TRBV3-2,once,TRBD2,TRBJ2-3
TGTGCCAGCAGTCGTTCCAGGGGGACAGGGGGCACAGATACGCAGTATTTT,CASSRSRGTGGTDTQYF,TRBV5-8,NA,TRBD1,TRBJ2-3
TGCGCCAGCAGCTTATCTGACAGAGACTATGGCTACACCTTC,CASSLSDRDYGYTF,TRBV5-1,NA,NA,TRBJ1-2
TGTGCCAGCAGCCTAGGCTTAGCGGGGGGGGTTACGCAGTATTTT,CASSLGLAGGVTQYF,TRBV7-2,NA,TRBD2,TRBJ2-3
TGTGCCAGCAGCTTAGCGGGGGGTGACGAGCAGTACTTC,CASSLAGGDEQYF,TRBV5-4,NA,TRBD2,TRBJ2-7
TGTGCCAGTAGTAGAGGGGCAGGGGCCTACAATGAGCAGTTCTTC,CASSRGAGAYNEQFF,TRBV19,NA,NA,TRBJ2-1
TGCGCCAGCAGGGAACTCACAGGACTAGCGGGAATCGTTCGCTCTGGGGCCAACGTCCTGACTTTC,CASRELTGLAGIVRSGANVLTF,TRBV5-1,few,TRBD2,TRBJ2-6
TGTGCCAGCAGTTACTCGGACAGCGTTTACTATGGCTACACCTTC,CASSYSDSVYYGYTF,TRBV6-5,NA,NA,TRBJ1-2
TGTGCCAGCAGTCTTACAGCGGGGGCTGTAGATACGCAGTATTTT,CASSLTAGAVDTQYF,TRBV27,NA,TRBD2,TRBJ2-3
TGTGCCAGCTCTCAGGACGGGGGGGGTACTGAAGCTTTCTTT,CASSQDGGGTEAFF,TRBV18,NA,NA,TRBJ1-1
TGTGCCAGCAGTTTGCGGAGTGAGCAGTTCTTC,CASSLRSEQFF,TRBV12-3/TRBV12-4,NA,NA,TRBJ2-1
TGTGCCAGCCTGGGGGCAGGGGTTCCCTACGAGCAGTACTTC,CASLGAGVPYEQYF,TRBV28,NA,NA,TRBJ2-7
TGTGCCAGCAGCTTAACGAGCTCACAGCCCCAGCATTTT,CASSLTSSQPQHF,TRBV7-3,NA,NA,TRBJ1-5
TGCGCCAGCAGCCTGCGGGGTAGCTCCTACAATGAGCAGTTCTTC,CASSLRGSSYNEQFF,TRBV4-1,few,NA,TRBJ2-1
TGTGCCACCAGCAGAGATTTTCTCGGGACAGGCCCTCGGGAGCAGTACTTC,CATSRDFLGTGPREQYF,TRBV15,NA,TRBD1,TRBJ2-7
TGTGCCAGCTCACCCCGGACAGGGGGCAATCAGCCCCAGCATTTT,CASSPRTGGNQPQHF,TRBV18,medium-sized,TRBD1,TRBJ1-5
TGTGCCAGCAGCCAACAGGGGGCGAAAGAGACCCAGTACTTC,CASSQQGAKETQYF,TRBV6-5,NA,TRBD1,TRBJ2-5
TGTGCCAGCAGTACAACACCCTTGAACACTGAAGCTTTCTTT,CASSTTPLNTEAFF,TRBV27,once,NA,TRBJ1-1